Following are 9 T cell receptor beta chains from one sample sequenced in a study of identical twins. From the 5' RACE reads, TCRdb called clonotypes with MiXCR, one entry per CDR3 protein. The table has under 900,000 distinct CDR3 sequences, roughly an eighth seen once. This sample also belongs to another study, concerning yellow fever vaccine responses in identical twins.

Specimen: PBMCs. The receptors shown here come from a woman younger than 35 in good health.

In this sample, this clonotype turned up a few times. The rearrangement links TRBV11-3 to TRBJ2-1; 11 bases are shared with TRBD2. The V and J ends lost 5 bases and 8 bases, in that order; junction bases with no gene match: 11. The germline CDR1 and CDR2 sequences are SGHNT and YENEEA. The CDR3 has 16 amino acids. CDR3 nucleotides: TGTGCCAGCAGCCCATATAGCGGGAGGGCCGGGGATGAGCAGTTCTTC. Residues: CASSPYSGRAGDEQFF.

CDR3 loop: CASSRRENSYNEQFF. The CDR3 bases are TGTGCCAGCAGTCGGCGGGAGAACTCCTACAATGAGCAGTTCTTC. This rearrangement joins TRBV6-1 to TRBJ2-1; TRBD2 matches at 7 bases. From germline, CDR1 is MNHNS and CDR2 SASEGT. The CDR3 contains 15 residues. Trimming cost V 5 bases and J 0 bases; bases outside gene matches: 4.

This chain connects TRBV6-1 to TRBJ2-5; no reliable D call. Looked up from germline, CDR1 is MNHNS and CDR2 is SASEGT. The CDR3 is made up of 14 amino acids. V was shortened by 2 bases and J by 1 base, with 8 bases between the two germline ends. In nucleotides, the CDR3 is TGTGCCAGCAGTGAATGGCCCGGCCAAGAGACCCAGTACTTC. It translates to CASSEWPGQETQYF.

The rearrangement uses TRBV20-1 and TRBJ2-3; D not certain. The CDR3 runs 14 residues. The germline gives CDR1 DFQATT, CDR2 SNEGSKA (reference sequence). Trimming left V 2 bases short and J 3 bases short, with 12 bases between. The CDR3 region has the DNA TGCAGTGCTAGATCGTATGGTGGGACAGATACGCAGTATTTT. Translation: CSARSYGGTDTQYF.

This chain links TRBV7-9 with TRBJ2-2, with TRBD2 matching 10 bases. Per the germline V gene, CDR1 is SEHNR and CDR2 is FQNEAQ (reference sequence). Unmatched junction bases numbered 12, after V lost 4 bases and J lost 7 bases. This CDR3 has 17 amino acids. The CDR3 DNA sequence: TGTGCCAGCAGCTCACCCGGGACTAGCGTTCGGTACGGGGAGCTGTTTTTT. Residues: CASSSPGTSVRYGELFF.

This clonotype has a handful of counts. The chain links TRBV9 to TRBJ2-7; the match to TRBD2 covers 8 bases. This CDR3 spans 15 amino acids. Looked up from germline, CDR1 is SGDLS and CDR2 is YYNGEE. J lost 2 bases, V lost 4 bases, and 8 bases had no gene match. CDR3 in DNA: TGTGCCAGCAGCCCCGGGGCGGGAGGAACCTACGAGCAGTACTTC. Protein: CASSPGAGGTYEQYF.

This clonotype has a count of ten or more. The genes are TRBV20-1 and TRBJ2-3; 11 bases match TRBD1. Germline CDR1 DFQATT, CDR2 SNEGSKA (reference sequence). Germline trimming cut 5 bases from V and 11 bases from J; bases unmatched to any gene: 12. This CDR3 contains 14 residues. The CDR3 is CSAPDLGQGVGQYF. CDR3 DNA: TGCAGTGCTCCGGACCTGGGACAGGGGGTCGGGCAGTATTTT.

V gene TRBV20-1 combines with J gene TRBJ2-7, with TRBD1 matching over 11 bases. CDR1 and CDR2 (germline): DFQATT, SNEGSKA (reference sequence). This CDR3 has 14 amino acids. Trimming at V came to 1 base and at J to 4 bases, leaving 3 bases not matched to a gene. CDR3 sequence (DNA): TGCAGTGCTAGAGCAGGACAGGGGGCATACGAGCAGTACTTC. It yields the protein CSARAGQGAYEQYF.

V gene TRBV19 combines with J gene TRBJ1-5; D remains ambiguous. The CDR3 contains 18 residues. The germline V gene has CDR1 LNHDA and CDR2 SQIVND (reference sequence). Between the trimmed V and J ends, which lost 3 bases and 0 bases, there was a span of 18 bases. As DNA, the CDR3 is TGTGCCAGTAGTATTTTAGGGCGCGGAAGTAATAGCAATCAGCCCCAGCATTTT. Translation: CASSILGRGSNSNQPQHF.